These 5 T cell receptor beta chains were sequenced from one sample in a study of metastatic and nonmetastatic thyroid tumors. TCRdb re-called the PCR reads through MiXCR. This sample has roughly 35,000 clones, with 35% found just once. Each patient came to thyroid surgery without any prior treatment (of any kind). The sequenced sample consisted of tumor tissue. These receptors were obtained from a female donor with papillary thyroid cancer or a benign thyroid nodule (not recorded which). Some clones in this sample may be carry-over from other donors' samples.

The chain combines TRBV6-1 with TRBJ1-2, with a tentative D call TRBD1 (6 bases). The V and J ends lost 6 bases and 2 bases respectively, with 16 bases between them. Germline V gene data show CDR1 as MNHNS and CDR2 as SASEGT. The CDR3 covers 15 residues. The CDR3 bases are TGTGCCAGCAGATTATGGCCCACAGGGAACTATGGCTACACCTTC. As protein: CASRLWPTGNYGYTF.

The V and J genes are TRBV12-3 or TRBV12-4 and TRBJ2-1, with 10 bases lining up with TRBD2. Trimming took 6 bases from V and 8 from J; bases not matched to a gene: 7. CDR3 length equals 14 residues. CDR3 sequence: CASSPLAGADEQFF. CDR3 nucleotides: TGTGCCAGCAGCCCCCTAGCGGGAGCTGATGAGCAGTTCTTC.

This chain uses TRBV11-3 with TRBJ1-3; no definite D call. The CDR3 contains 16 residues. The germline V gene encodes CDR1 SGHNT and CDR2 YENEEA. With 1 base removed from V and 1 base from J, the gap between germline ends came to 11 bases. The CDR3 loop is CASSLGPTSSGNTIYF. The CDR3 bases are TGTGCCAGCAGCTTAGGTCCGACCTCATCTGGAAACACCATATATTTT.

This clone has a handful of counts. The CDR3 DNA reads TGTGCCAGCAGTTACTCGTCTGGTTCACCCCTCCACTTT. Residues: CASSYSSGSPLHF. The chain is built from TRBV6-6 and TRBJ1-6; D gene ambiguous. CDR3 length equals 13 residues. Trimming shortened V by 0 bases and J by 9 bases, and 6 bases separated the two germline ends. Germline CDR1 and CDR2: MNHNY and SVGAGI (reference sequence).

As to this clone: Germline is not matched at one junction end, which may reflect a read error. V is TRBV7-9 and J is TRBJ1-1; D is unresolved. CDR3 length: 15 residues. CDR1 and CDR2 (germline): SEHNR, FQNEAQ (reference sequence). The CDR3 sequence is CASSLPGAGNTEAIF. The CDR3 bases are TGTGCCAGCAGCTTACCGGGAGCCGGGAACACTGAAGCTATCTTT.